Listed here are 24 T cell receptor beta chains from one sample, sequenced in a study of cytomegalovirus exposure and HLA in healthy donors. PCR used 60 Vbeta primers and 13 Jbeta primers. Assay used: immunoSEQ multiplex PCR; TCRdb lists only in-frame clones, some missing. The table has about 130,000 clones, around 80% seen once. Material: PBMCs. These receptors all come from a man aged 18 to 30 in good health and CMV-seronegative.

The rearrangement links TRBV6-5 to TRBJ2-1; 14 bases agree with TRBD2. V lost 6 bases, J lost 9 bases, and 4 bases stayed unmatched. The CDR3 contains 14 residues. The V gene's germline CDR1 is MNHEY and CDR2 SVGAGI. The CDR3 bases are TGTGCCAGCAGGGGGACTAGCGGGAGAGGTGAGCAGTTCTTC. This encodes CASRGTSGRGEQFF.

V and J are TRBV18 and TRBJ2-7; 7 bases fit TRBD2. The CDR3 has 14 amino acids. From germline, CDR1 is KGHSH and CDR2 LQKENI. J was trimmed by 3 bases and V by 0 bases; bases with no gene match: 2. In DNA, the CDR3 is TGTGCCAGCTCACCACCCCAGCGGGACTACGAGCAGTACTTC. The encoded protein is CASSPPQRDYEQYF.

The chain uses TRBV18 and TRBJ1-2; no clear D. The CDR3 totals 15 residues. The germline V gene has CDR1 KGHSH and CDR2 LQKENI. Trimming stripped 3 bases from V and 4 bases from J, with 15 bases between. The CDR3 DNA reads TGTGCCAGCTCACCCCGGAAAGGCGGAGGCTATGGCTACACCTTC. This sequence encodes CASSPRKGGGYGYTF.

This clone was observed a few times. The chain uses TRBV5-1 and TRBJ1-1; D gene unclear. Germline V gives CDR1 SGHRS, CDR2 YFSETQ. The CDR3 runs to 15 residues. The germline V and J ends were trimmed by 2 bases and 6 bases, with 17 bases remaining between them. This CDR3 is CASSLVEGGIPEAFF. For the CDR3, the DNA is TGCGCCAGCAGCTTAGTAGAGGGTGGTATACCTGAAGCTTTCTTT.

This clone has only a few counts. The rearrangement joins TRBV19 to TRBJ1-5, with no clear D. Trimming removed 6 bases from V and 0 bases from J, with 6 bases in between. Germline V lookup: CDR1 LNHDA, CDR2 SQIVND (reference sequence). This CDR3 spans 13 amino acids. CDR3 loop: CASRLLSNQPQHF. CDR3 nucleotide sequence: TGTGCCAGTAGACTACTTAGCAATCAGCCCCAGCATTTT.

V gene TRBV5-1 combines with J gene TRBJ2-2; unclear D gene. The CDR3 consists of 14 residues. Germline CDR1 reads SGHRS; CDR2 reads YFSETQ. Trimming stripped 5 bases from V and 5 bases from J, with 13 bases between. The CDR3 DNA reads TGCGCCAGCAGTGCTCAACAGCTAACCGGGGAGCTGTTTTTT. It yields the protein CASSAQQLTGELFF.

The CDR3 nucleotides read TGTGCCAGCATGGGCAGTACCTACGAGCAGTACGTC. Residues: CASMGSTYEQYV. This chain joins TRBV6-5 and TRBJ2-7; D gene unclear. The CDR3 loop spans 12 amino acids. The V gene lost 7 bases and the J gene lost 2 bases, with 9 bases spanning the gap. Germline CDR1 MNHEY, CDR2 SVGAGI.

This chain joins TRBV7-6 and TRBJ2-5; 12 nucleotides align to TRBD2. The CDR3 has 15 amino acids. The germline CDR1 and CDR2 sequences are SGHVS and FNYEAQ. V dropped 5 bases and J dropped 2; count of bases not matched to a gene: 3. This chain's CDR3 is CASSRGLAGQETQYF. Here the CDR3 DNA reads TGTGCCAGCAGCCGCGGACTAGCGGGGCAAGAGACCCAGTACTTC.

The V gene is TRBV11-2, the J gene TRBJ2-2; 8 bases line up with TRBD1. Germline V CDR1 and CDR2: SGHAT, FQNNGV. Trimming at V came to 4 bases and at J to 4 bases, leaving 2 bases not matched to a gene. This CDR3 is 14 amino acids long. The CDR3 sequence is CASSWTGSTGELFF. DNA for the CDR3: TGTGCCAGCAGCTGGACAGGGAGCACCGGGGAGCTGTTTTTT. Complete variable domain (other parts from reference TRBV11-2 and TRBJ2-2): EAGVAQSPRYKIIEKRQSVAFWCNPISGHATLYWYQQILGQGPKLLIQFQNNGVVDDSQLPKDRFSAERLKGVDSTLKIQPAKLEDSAVYLCASSWTGSTGELFFGEGSRLTVL.

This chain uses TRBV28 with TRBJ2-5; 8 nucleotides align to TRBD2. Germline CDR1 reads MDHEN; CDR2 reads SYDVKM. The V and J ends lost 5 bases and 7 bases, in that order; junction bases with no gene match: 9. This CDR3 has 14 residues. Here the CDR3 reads CASSPGTSVSTQYF. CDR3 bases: TGTGCCAGCAGTCCCGGGACTAGTGTTTCGACCCAGTACTTC.

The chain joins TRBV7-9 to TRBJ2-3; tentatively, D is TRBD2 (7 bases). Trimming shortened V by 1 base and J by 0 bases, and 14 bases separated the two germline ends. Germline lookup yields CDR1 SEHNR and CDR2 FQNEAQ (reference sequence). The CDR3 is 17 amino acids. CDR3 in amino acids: CASSLEFGGPSTDTQYF. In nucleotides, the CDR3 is TGTGCCAGCAGCTTAGAGTTCGGGGGGCCTAGCACAGATACGCAGTATTTT.

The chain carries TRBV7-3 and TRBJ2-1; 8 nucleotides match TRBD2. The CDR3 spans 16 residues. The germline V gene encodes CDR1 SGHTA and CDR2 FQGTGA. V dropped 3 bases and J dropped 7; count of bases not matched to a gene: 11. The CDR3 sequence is CASSFGAGAARNEQFF. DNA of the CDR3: TGTGCCAGCAGCTTCGGAGCGGGAGCTGCTAGGAATGAGCAGTTCTTC.

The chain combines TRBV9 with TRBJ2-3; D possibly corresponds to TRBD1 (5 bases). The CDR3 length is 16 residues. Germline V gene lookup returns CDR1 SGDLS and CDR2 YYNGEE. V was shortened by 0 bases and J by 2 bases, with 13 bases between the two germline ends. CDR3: CASSVAKTDTTDTQYF. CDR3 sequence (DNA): TGTGCCAGCAGCGTAGCTAAGACAGATACCACAGATACGCAGTATTTT.

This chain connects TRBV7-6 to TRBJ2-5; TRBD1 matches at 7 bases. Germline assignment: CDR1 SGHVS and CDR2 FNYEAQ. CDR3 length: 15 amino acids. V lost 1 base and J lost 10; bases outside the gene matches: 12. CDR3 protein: CASSLDGQALINQYF. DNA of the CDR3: TGTGCCAGCAGCTTAGACGGACAGGCCCTTATTAACCAGTACTTC.

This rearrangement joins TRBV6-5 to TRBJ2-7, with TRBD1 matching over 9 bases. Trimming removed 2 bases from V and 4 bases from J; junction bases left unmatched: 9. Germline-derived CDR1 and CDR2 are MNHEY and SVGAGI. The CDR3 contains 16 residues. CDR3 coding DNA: TGTGCCAGCAGTTACGGCACACAGGGGGCCACATACGAGCAGTACGTC. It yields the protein CASSYGTQGATYEQYV.

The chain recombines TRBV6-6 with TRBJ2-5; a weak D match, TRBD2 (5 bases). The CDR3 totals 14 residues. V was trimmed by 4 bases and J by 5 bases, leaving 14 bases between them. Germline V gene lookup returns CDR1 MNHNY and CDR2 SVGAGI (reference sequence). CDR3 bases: TGTGCCAGCAGTTTCACTAGTTACGTGGAGACCCAGTACTTC. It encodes CASSFTSYVETQYF.

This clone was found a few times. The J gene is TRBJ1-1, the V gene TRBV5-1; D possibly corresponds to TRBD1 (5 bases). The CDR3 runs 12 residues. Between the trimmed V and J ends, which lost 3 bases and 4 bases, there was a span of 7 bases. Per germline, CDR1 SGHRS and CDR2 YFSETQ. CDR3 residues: CASSSGGTEAFF. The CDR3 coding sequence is TGCGCCAGCAGCTCCGGGGGCACTGAAGCTTTCTTT.

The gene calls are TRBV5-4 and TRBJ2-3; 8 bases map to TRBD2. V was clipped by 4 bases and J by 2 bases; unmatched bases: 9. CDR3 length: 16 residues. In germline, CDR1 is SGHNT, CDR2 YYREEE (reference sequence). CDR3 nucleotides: TGTGCCAGCAGCAAAGGAACTAGCGGATTCACAGATACGCAGTATTTT. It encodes CASSKGTSGFTDTQYF.

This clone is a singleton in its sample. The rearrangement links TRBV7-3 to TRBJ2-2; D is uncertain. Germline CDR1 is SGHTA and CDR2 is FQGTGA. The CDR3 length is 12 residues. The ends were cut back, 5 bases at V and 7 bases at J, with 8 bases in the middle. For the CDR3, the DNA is TGTGCCAGCAGCGTATACGGCGGGGAGCTGTTTTTT. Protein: CASSVYGGELFF.

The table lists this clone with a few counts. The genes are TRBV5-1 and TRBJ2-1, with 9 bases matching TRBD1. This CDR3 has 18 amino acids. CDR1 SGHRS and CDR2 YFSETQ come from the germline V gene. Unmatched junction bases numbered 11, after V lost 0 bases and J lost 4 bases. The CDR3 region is CASSLGGTGIPPYNEQFF. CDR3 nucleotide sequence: TGCGCCAGCAGCTTGGGAGGGACAGGGATTCCCCCATACAATGAGCAGTTCTTC.

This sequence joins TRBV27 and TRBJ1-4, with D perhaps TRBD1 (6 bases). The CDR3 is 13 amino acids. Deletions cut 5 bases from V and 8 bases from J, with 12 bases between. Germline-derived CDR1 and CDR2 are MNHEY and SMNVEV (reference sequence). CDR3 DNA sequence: TGTGCCAGCAGTCCCAGGGGAAGGGAAAAACTGTTTTTT. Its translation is CASSPRGREKLFF.

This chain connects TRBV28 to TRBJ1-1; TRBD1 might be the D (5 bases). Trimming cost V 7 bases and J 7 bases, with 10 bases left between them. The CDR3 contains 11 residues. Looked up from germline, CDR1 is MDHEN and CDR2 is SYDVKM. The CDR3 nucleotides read TGTGCCAGCATCAAGACAGATGAAGCTTTCTTT. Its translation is CASIKTDEAFF.

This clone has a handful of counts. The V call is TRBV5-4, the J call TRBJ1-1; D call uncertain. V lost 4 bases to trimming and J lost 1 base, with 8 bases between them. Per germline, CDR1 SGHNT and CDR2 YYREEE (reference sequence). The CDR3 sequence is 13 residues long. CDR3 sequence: CASSKIENTEAFF. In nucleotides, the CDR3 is TGTGCCAGCAGCAAGATAGAGAACACTGAAGCTTTCTTT.

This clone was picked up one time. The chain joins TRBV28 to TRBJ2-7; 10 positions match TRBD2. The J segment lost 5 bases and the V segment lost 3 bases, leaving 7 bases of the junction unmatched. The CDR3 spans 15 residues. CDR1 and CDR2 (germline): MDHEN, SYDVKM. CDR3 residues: CASSLASGSFDEQYF. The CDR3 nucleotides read TGTGCCAGCAGTTTGGCTAGCGGGAGTTTCGACGAGCAGTACTTC.